This TCR beta chain was found in a study of glioma-infiltrating T cells. TCR alpha and beta CDR3 regions were amplified from RNA using iRepertoire nested multiplex PCR. One-step reverse transcription and amplification started from around 100-400 ng of tissue mRNA or PBMC total RNA. TCRdb processed the multiplex PCR reads anew with MiXCR; each CDR3 protein has one entry. In the table there are roughly 100,000 distinct CDR3 sequences, roughly 39% of which are singletons. This CDR3 contains 13 residues. The germline CDR1 and CDR2 sequences are MNHEY and SMNVEV (reference sequence). This clonotype appeared a single time. The target antigen is unknown. The junction departs from germline at one end; a sequencing error may be responsible. The study's findings and limits: Tissue and blood shared very few CDR3 sequences. Above-expected tissue-blood divergence occurred in all gliomas, most in low-grade ones.

The chain uses TRBV27 and TRBJ1-1, with unresolved D. Sequencing was carried out using glioma tissue, nonneoplastic brain tissue, or PBMCs (not recorded which). This clonotype originated in a human donor with low-grade glioma or glioblastoma, undergoing nonglioma brain surgery, or in good health (not recorded which). In DNA form, the CDR3 reads TGTGCCAGCAGTTTTGCGGGGAGCACTGAAGCTCTCTTT. This encodes CASSFAGSTEALF.